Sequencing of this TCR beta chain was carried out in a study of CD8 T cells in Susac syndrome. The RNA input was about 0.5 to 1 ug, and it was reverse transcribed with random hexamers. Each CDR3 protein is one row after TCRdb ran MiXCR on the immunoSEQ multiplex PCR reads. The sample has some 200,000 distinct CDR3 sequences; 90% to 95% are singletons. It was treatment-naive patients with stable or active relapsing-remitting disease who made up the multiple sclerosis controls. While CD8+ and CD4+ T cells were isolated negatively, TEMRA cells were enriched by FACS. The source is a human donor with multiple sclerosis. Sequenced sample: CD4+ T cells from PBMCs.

CDR3 DNA: TGCAGTGCTAGAAAGGCGGGAGGGCCTAAGAATGAGCAGTTCTTC. Translating gives CSARKAGGPKNEQFF. The chain links TRBV20-1 to TRBJ2-1; 9 bases agree with TRBD2. The CDR3 runs to 15 residues. The V segment lost 2 bases and the J segment 7 bases; nucleotides outside the gene matches: 9. The germline V gene encodes CDR1 DFQATT and CDR2 SNEGSKA (reference sequence).